The 8 T cell receptor beta chains below were found in one sample sequenced in a study of blood T cells in healthy people across ages (dated by TCRdb to between 2014 and 2017). The library came from 5' RACE. A second PCR of roughly 6 to 11 cycles was run with a J-beta primer mix and a sample-barcoded 5' primer. The public reads were quality trimmed at Q25 with fastp and then assembled into clones with MiXCR by TCRdb, keeping productive beta chains. Rows with a matching CDR3 protein are joined into one entry that keeps the most common DNA and genes. The table for this sample lists around 2 million distinct CDR3 sequences; roughly two fifths of them were counted only once. The ten most abundant clones make up 23% of the sample. Sequencing was performed on blood. These receptors were taken from a human donor in good health.

The rearrangement uses TRBV11-2 and TRBJ2-1; D tentatively reads TRBD1 or TRBD2 (5 bases each). The CDR3 runs 15 residues. Between the trimmed V and J ends, which lost 5 bases and 4 bases, there was a span of 15 bases. From germline, CDR1 is SGHAT and CDR2 FQNNGV. CDR3 DNA: TGTGCCAGCAGCACTATGGGACGGTTATACAATGAGCAGTTCTTC. Translating gives CASSTMGRLYNEQFF.

The chain links TRBV7-8 to TRBJ2-3, with TRBD1 matching over 7 bases. From germline, CDR1 is SGHVS and CDR2 FQNEAQ. V lost 8 bases to trimming and J lost 1 base; unmatched junction nucleotides: 15. The CDR3 is 17 residues long. CDR3 coding DNA: TGTGCCAGCTCAAAGAGGGGACAGACTGAACGCACAGATACGCAGTATTTT. Translated: CASSKRGQTERTDTQYF.

This clonotype was seen only a few times. V is TRBV5-1 and J is TRBJ2-5, with D perhaps matching TRBD1 (5 bases). The V end was cut by 7 bases, the J end by 3 bases, with 13 bases between. Germline CDR1 SGHRS, CDR2 YFSETQ. The CDR3 covers 13 residues. CDR3 region: CASGWGRKETQYF. CDR3 DNA: TGCGCCAGCGGCTGGGGCAGGAAAGAGACCCAGTACTTC. Full variable domain (outside the CDR3, taken from reference TRBV5-1 and TRBJ2-5): KAGVTQTPRYLIKTRGQQVTLSCSPISGHRSVSWYQQTPGQGLQFLFEYFSETQRNKGNFPGRFSGRQFSNSRSEMNVSTLELGDSALYLCASGWGRKETQYFGPGTRLLVL.

This clonotype showed up just a few times. The chain recombines TRBV7-2 with TRBJ1-2; D unresolved. This CDR3 spans 14 amino acids. Deletions cut 2 bases from V and 1 base from J, with 8 bases between. Germline values: CDR1 SGHTA, CDR2 FQGNSA. CDR3 coding DNA: TGTGCCAGCAGCTTATCATACAGTAACTATGGCTACACCTTC. Protein sequence: CASSLSYSNYGYTF.

The chain combines TRBV6-1 with TRBJ2-1; D uncertain. This CDR3 spans 14 amino acids. Germline assignment: CDR1 MNHNS and CDR2 SASEGT. Trimming removed 7 bases at V and 8 bases at J, with 18 bases between. CDR3 sequence reads: CASIWGSFGHEQFF. In DNA form, the CDR3 reads TGTGCCAGCATTTGGGGATCATTTGGGCATGAGCAGTTCTTC.

V is TRBV7-2 and J is TRBJ1-2; tentatively, D is TRBD1 (6 bases). The V end was cut by 1 base, the J end by 2 bases, with 17 bases between. This CDR3 has 17 amino acids. Germline values: CDR1 SGHTA, CDR2 FQGNSA. The CDR3 bases are TGTGCCAGCAGCTTAGTCTCGGGGGCAGCGATGAACTATGGCTACACCTTC. It translates to CASSLVSGAAMNYGYTF.

The DNA for the CDR3 is TGTGCCAGCAGTTACTCGATGGACCGAGCCTACAATGAGCAGTTCTTC. Amino acid sequence: CASSYSMDRAYNEQFF. V usage is TRBV6-6 and J usage is TRBJ2-1; D gene unclear. Trimming stripped 0 bases from V and 2 bases from J, with 11 bases between. The CDR3 has 16 residues. Germline CDR1 is MNHNY and CDR2 is SVGAGI (reference sequence).

In the case of this clonotype: The junction and the germline gene differ at one end; a read error may be behind it. V gene TRBV28 combines with J gene TRBJ2-2, with 10 bases aligning to TRBD2. The CDR3 length is 15 residues. The germline CDR1 and CDR2 sequences are MDHEN and SYDVKM. The CDR3 sequence: CASSKAGGYTGEPFF. CDR3 bases: TGTGCCAGCTCAAAAGCGGGGGGGTACACCGGGGAGCCGTTTTTT.